The sequence of this T cell receptor (beta chain) was determined in a study of T cell repertoires in cytomegalovirus infection (dated 2019 in TCRdb). Regarding the complete study: Because public TCR beta signatures pointed to carriage of CMV infection together with the matching HLA type, the HLA type of each donor mattered for the analysis. What the research found in general, with its limitations: In both this cohort and an independent roughly 350-donor cohort, the cumulative frequency of public TCR beta family members distinguished carriers of CMV infection plus the relevant HLA type. The ex vivo response was dominated by HLA-C-restricted CMV-specific TCR beta clonotypes, which also provided the single most frequent clonotype in two of eight donors.

This clonotype was found many times. Its specific antigen is unknown. No base quality information exists; no much larger clone differs at one position. The V and J ends are trimmed by 3 bases and 10 bases, leaving 9 bases between them. There are 11 amino acids in the CDR3, from cysteine to phenylalanine inclusive. CDR3 DNA is the only sequence kept; it has 33 bases, read in frame from the first base. For sequencing, an Illumina HiSeq 1500 was employed. Clones were called with MiXCR by TCRdb after fastp trimmed the public reads at Q25, and only in-frame beta chains were retained. CDR3 protein sequences are deduplicated, and each keeps its most common genes and DNA. For this sample there are nearly 650,000 distinct CDR3 sequences; roughly 24% appear just once. The top ten clones comprise roughly 8% of the sample.

The source is a human donor in good health (CMV status not recorded). Some clones in this sample may be carry-over from other donors' samples. The sample was CD8+ T cells from PBMCs. The rearrangement joined TRBV12-3 or TRBV12-4 to TRBJ1-1, with the identity of the D gene unclear. The DNA is as follows: TGTGCCAGCAGTTTTTATAAGGGAGCTTTCTTT. Its coded protein is CASSFYKGAFF.